Listed here are 21 T cell receptor beta chains from one sample, sequenced in a study of T cells after yellow fever vaccination (dated by TCRdb to between 2018 and 2020). Library preparation was by 5' RACE. Instrument used: Illumina NovaSeq 6000. TCRdb trimmed the raw reads at Q25, called clones with MiXCR and kept productive beta chains. Rows are combined by CDR3 protein, so each entry shows the most common genes and DNA. The sample table holds about 320,000 distinct CDR3 sequences, of which around 4.3% were seen once. Of the sample, less than 20% is held by the ten largest clones. The sample's treatment or condition label, decoded: live attenuated yellow fever vaccine strain. Sequenced material: PBMCs, taken 15 days after the yellow fever booster vaccination. These receptors were collected from a young man who received the YFV17D yellow fever vaccine.

This chain joins TRBV3-2 and TRBJ1-1; TRBD1 reflects the table's D call only, with no check against the DNA. TRBV3-2 is classified as a pseudogene. This CDR3 spans 13 amino acids. CDR3 sequence: CAGTTRQGTEAFF. In DNA form, the CDR3 reads TGTGCCGGGACTACAAGACAGGGTACTGAAGCTTTCTTT.

The V gene is TRBV5-4, the J gene TRBJ1-3; possible D gene TRBD1, 5 bases. V was pared by 7 bases and J by 0 bases, with 14 bases between. Germline CDR1 and CDR2: SGHNT and YYREEE (reference sequence). The CDR3 loop spans 15 amino acids. CDR3 DNA: TGTGCCAGCGGATTACAGGAGAGCTCTGGAAACACCATATATTTT. It translates to CASGLQESSGNTIYF.

In its sample, this clonotype was seen many times. The J gene is TRBJ2-5, the V gene TRBV7-6; 11 positions match TRBD1. The length of the CDR3 is 14 residues. V shed 6 bases and J 6 bases; nucleotides not matched to a gene: 6. The germline gives CDR1 SGHVS, CDR2 FNYEAQ. The CDR3 DNA reads as TGTGCCAGCAGTAGGACAGGGGGCAGAAAGACCCAGTACTTC. This encodes CASSRTGGRKTQYF.

The sample holds a few counts of this clonotype. The gene calls are TRBV25-1 and TRBJ2-4; the D gene is possibly TRBD1 (6 bases). Deletions cut 6 bases from V and 0 bases from J, with 9 bases between. The CDR3 sequence is 14 residues long. Germline V lookup: CDR1 MGHDK, CDR2 SYGVNS. The CDR3 DNA reads as TGTGCCAGCAGGGACAGTTTAGCCAAAAACATTCAGTACTTC. Residues: CASRDSLAKNIQYF.

This clonotype was observed at least ten times. At one of its ends the junction is not consistent with the germline gene, which may arise from a read error. The rearrangement uses TRBV5-1 and TRBJ1-1, with D perhaps matching TRBD1 (5 bases). Germline CDR1 and CDR2: SGHRS and YFSETQ. The CDR3 contains 14 residues. The CDR3 here is CASSLRGGNTEAFF. The CDR3 DNA reads as TGTGCCAGCAGCTTACGGGGGGGGAACACTGAAGCTTTCTTT. The full variable domain, its missing parts supplied by reference TRBV5-1 and TRBJ1-1, is KAGVTQTPRYLIKTRGQQVTLSCSPISGHRSVSWYQQTPGQGLQFLFEYFSETQRNKGNFPGRFSGRQFSNSRSEMNVSTLELGDSALYLCASSLRGGNTEAFFGQGTRLTVV.

This clonotype occurred a few times. V is TRBV4-2 and J is TRBJ2-3, with unresolved D. The V end was cut by 7 bases, the J end by 2 bases, with 16 bases between. The CDR3 extends over 15 amino acids. In germline, CDR1 is LGHNA, CDR2 YNFKEQ. CDR3 nucleotides: TGTGCCAGCACCCCAAACCCACTTTCCACAGATACGCAGTATTTT. Its translation: CASTPNPLSTDTQYF.

This clonotype was seen a handful of times. The chain couples TRBV5-1 to TRBJ1-2, with TRBD1 as a possible D gene (5 bases). The germline V gene encodes CDR1 SGHRS and CDR2 YFSETQ. The CDR3 sequence is 16 residues long. Trimming took 3 bases from V and 6 from J, leaving 21 bases between them. The CDR3 bases are TGCGCCAGCAGCTCCCGCGAGGGGAATAGTCGAGATGGCTACACCTTC. This encodes CASSSREGNSRDGYTF.

This clonotype has just a few counts. This rearrangement joins TRBV7-2 to TRBJ2-3; possible D gene TRBD2, 5 bases. The CDR3 sequence is 14 residues long. Trimming cost V 6 bases and J 0 bases, with 10 bases left between them. CDR1 and CDR2 (germline): SGHTA, FQGNSA. The CDR3 DNA reads TGTGCCAGCAGGACCGGGGAGAGCACAGATACGCAGTATTTT. Translating gives CASRTGESTDTQYF.

The V call is TRBV5-1, the J call TRBJ2-1; possibly TRBD2 for D (7 bases). The length of the CDR3 is 16 residues. Germline V lookup: CDR1 SGHRS, CDR2 YFSETQ. V was trimmed by 1 base and J by 4 bases, leaving 15 bases between them. The CDR3 loop reads CASSLIPGGTYNEQFF. The CDR3 DNA is TGCGCCAGCAGCTTGATTCCGGGGGGCACTTACAATGAGCAGTTCTTC.

This clonotype came up many times. The CDR3 nucleotides read TGTGCCAGCGGTAAGCGGGACACTGCTGGCTACACCTTC. Residues: CASGKRDTAGYTF. This chain uses TRBV27 with TRBJ1-2; D is perhaps TRBD1 (6 bases). Germline assignment: CDR1 MNHEY and CDR2 SMNVEV (reference sequence). The CDR3 has 13 residues. V dropped 8 bases and J dropped 7 bases, with 17 bases sitting between them.

V is TRBV24-1 and J is TRBJ1-2; 8 bases align to TRBD1. This CDR3 has 13 residues. With 4 bases clipped from V and 7 bases from J, the junction kept 4 bases outside the gene matches. The germline V gene has CDR1 KGHDR and CDR2 SFDVKD. CDR3 loop: CATSEGQGGGYTF. The CDR3 DNA sequence: TGTGCCACCAGTGAAGGACAGGGAGGTGGCTACACCTTC.

This clonotype came up many times. The chain employs TRBV20-1 and TRBJ2-2, with 7 bases identical to TRBD1. The V and J ends lost 3 bases and 5 bases, in that order; junction bases with no gene match: 9. Looked up from germline, CDR1 is DFQATT and CDR2 is SNEGSKA (reference sequence). CDR3 length: 15 amino acids. CDR3 nucleotides: TGCAGTGCTAGGGGACAGCTCGCCGGAACCGGGGAGCTGTTTTTT. Protein sequence: CSARGQLAGTGELFF.

This clonotype was observed a handful of times. The genes are TRBV14 and TRBJ2-5; D call uncertain. CDR3 length: 14 residues. V gave up 3 bases and J gave up 5 bases, with 13 bases separating them. Germline-derived CDR1 and CDR2 are SGHDN and FVKESK. Here the CDR3 reads CASSHMSSVETQYF. The CDR3 DNA reads as TGTGCCAGCAGCCATATGTCGAGCGTGGAGACCCAGTACTTC.

This clonotype was observed at least ten times. V gene TRBV20-1 combines with J gene TRBJ1-1; maybe TRBD1 (6 bases). The germline V gene has CDR1 DFQATT and CDR2 SNEGSKA (reference sequence). The CDR3 totals 10 residues. Trimming stripped 7 bases from V and 10 bases from J, with 13 bases between. In DNA form, the CDR3 reads TGCAGTGGGGGGCCCGGAGGAGCTTTCTTT. Translated, it gives CSGGPGGAFF.

This clonotype turned up a few times. The chain uses TRBV10-3 and TRBJ2-6, with D unclear. Germline V gives CDR1 ENHRY, CDR2 SYGVKD. V was trimmed by 0 bases and J by 3 bases, leaving 3 bases between them. CDR3 length: 14 residues. CDR3 amino acids: CAISESIGANVLTF. CDR3 sequence (DNA): TGTGCCATCAGTGAGTCGATTGGGGCCAACGTCCTGACTTTC.

This clonotype was observed many times. The V call is TRBV7-3, the J call TRBJ1-1; D call uncertain. There are 13 residues in the CDR3. Per germline, CDR1 SGHTA and CDR2 FQGTGA. Trimming removed 0 bases at V and 5 bases at J, with 7 bases between. CDR3 residues: CASSLTWETEAFF. CDR3 DNA sequence: TGTGCCAGCAGCTTAACATGGGAGACTGAAGCTTTCTTT.

This clonotype was recorded at least ten times. The J gene is TRBJ1-3, the V gene TRBV7-6; 7 nucleotides align to TRBD1. Germline V gives CDR1 SGHVS, CDR2 FNYEAQ. After removal of 4 bases from V and 2 bases from J, the junction contained 14 bases not matched to a gene. The CDR3 spans 18 residues. The CDR3: CASSSQPTDRSPGNTIYF. In DNA, the CDR3 is TGTGCCAGCAGCTCGCAACCTACGGACAGGTCTCCTGGAAACACCATATATTTT. The whole variable domain, remainder taken from reference TRBV7-6 and TRBJ1-3, is GAGVSQSPRYKVTKRGQDVALRCDPISGHVSLYWYRQALGQGPEFLTYFNYEAQQDKSGLPNDRFSAERPEGSISTLTIQRTEQRDSAMYRCASSSQPTDRSPGNTIYFGEGSWLTVV.

This clonotype was observed a few times. This chain joins TRBV29-1 and TRBJ1-2; D ambiguous. V was shortened by 5 bases and J by 0 bases, with 10 bases between the two germline ends. Germline assignment: CDR1 SQVTM and CDR2 ANQGSEA. The CDR3 is made up of 13 amino acids. The CDR3 loop reads CSVNLQANYGYTF. CDR3 in DNA: TGCAGCGTTAATCTACAAGCTAACTATGGCTACACCTTC.

This clonotype was detected a few times. In nucleotides, the CDR3 is TGTGCCAGCAGCGTTGACAGGGAAGAGACCCAGTACTTC. Its protein product is CASSVDREETQYF. The chain couples TRBV7-9 to TRBJ2-5, with TRBD1 matching over 7 bases. V lost 5 bases to trimming and J lost 3 bases; unmatched junction nucleotides: 3. In germline, CDR1 is SEHNR, CDR2 FQNEAQ (reference sequence). The CDR3 length is 13 residues.

This clonotype was found a few times. This chain connects TRBV5-1 to TRBJ2-5, with 10 bases that match TRBD1. Losses at the gene ends were 4 bases for V and 1 base for J; bases not matched to a gene: 7. The length of the CDR3 is 16 residues. The V gene's germline CDR1 is SGHRS and CDR2 YFSETQ. CDR3 sequence (DNA): TGCGCCAGCAGCCACGGGGACAGGGGAATCCAAGAGACCCAGTACTTC. This gives the protein CASSHGDRGIQETQYF.

This clonotype was detected ten times or more. The chain has TRBV6-5 and TRBJ2-5; the D gene is possibly TRBD2 (6 bases). This CDR3 spans 12 amino acids. Trimming left V 2 bases short and J 5 bases short, with 6 bases between. CDR1 MNHEY and CDR2 SVGAGI come from the germline V gene. The DNA of the CDR3 is TGTGCCAGCAGTTACGGAGGGGAGACCCAGTACTTC. Its translation: CASSYGGETQYF.